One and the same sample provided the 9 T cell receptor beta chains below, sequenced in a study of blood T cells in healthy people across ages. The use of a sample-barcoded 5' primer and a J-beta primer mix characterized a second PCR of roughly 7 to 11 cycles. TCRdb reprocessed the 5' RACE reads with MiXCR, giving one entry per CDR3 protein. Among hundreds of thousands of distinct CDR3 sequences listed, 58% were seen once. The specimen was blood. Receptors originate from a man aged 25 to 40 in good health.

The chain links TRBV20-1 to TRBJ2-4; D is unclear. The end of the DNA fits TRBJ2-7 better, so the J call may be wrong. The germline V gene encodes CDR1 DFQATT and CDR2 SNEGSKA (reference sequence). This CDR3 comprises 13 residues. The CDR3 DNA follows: TGCAGTGCTAGAGGGATTACCTCCTACGAGCAGTACTTC. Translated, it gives CSARGITSYEQYF.

The DNA of the CDR3 is TGCGCCAGCAGCCAAGAAGGGTACAATGAGCAGTACTTC. It codes for CASSQEGYNEQYF. The chain combines TRBV4-3 with TRBJ2-1; D remains ambiguous. Judging by the DNA end, TRBJ2-7 fits better; the J call may be wrong. The CDR3 covers 13 residues. CDR1 and CDR2 from the germline V gene are LGHNA and YSLEER.

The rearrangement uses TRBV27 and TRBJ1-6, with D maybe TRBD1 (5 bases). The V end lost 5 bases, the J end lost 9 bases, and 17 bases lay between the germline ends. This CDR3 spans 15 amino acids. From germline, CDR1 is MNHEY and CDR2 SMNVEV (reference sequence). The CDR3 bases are TGTGCCAGCAGTCGTATACAGGATTTTGGTTCACCCCTCCACTTT. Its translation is CASSRIQDFGSPLHF.

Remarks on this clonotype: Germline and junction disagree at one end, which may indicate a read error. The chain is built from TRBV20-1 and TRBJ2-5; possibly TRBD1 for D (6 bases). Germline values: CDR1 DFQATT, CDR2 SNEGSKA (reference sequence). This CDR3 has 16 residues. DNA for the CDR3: TGCGGTGCCGCACCGGTGGGACAATGGAGTGGAGAGACCCAGTACTTC. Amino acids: CGAAPVGQWSGETQYF.

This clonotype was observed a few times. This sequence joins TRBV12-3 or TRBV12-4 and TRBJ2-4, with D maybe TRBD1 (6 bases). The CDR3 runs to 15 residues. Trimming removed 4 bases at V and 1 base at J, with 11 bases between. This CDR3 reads CASSWTAGAKNIQYF. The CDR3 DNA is TGTGCCAGCAGTTGGACAGCCGGGGCCAAAAACATTCAGTACTTC.

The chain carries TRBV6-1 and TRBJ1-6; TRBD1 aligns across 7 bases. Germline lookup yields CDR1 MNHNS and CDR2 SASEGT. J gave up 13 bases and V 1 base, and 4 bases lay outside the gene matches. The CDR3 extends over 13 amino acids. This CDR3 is CASSEERGRPLHF. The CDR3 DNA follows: TGTGCCAGCAGTGAAGAGAGGGGGCGTCCCCTCCACTTT.

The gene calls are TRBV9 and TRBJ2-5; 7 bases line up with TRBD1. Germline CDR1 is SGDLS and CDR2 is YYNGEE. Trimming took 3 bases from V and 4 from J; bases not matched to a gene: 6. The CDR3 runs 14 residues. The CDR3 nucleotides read TGTGCCAGCAGCGCGACAGGGTCGGGAGAGACCCAGTACTTC. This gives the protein CASSATGSGETQYF.

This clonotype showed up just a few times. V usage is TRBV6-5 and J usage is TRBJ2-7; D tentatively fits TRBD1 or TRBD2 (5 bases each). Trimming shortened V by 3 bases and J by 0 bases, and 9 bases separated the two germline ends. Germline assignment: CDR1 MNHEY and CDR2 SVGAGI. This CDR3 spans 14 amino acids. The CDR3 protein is CASSYEGNSYEQYF. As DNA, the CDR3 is TGTGCCAGCAGTTATGAGGGGAACTCCTACGAGCAGTACTTC.

The CDR3 sequence: CATTGTGGSDTQYF. CDR3 bases: TGTGCCACCACTGGGACAGGGGGGTCGGATACGCAGTATTTT. The V and J genes are TRBV24-1 and TRBJ2-3; 11 bases line up with TRBD1. Germline V lookup: CDR1 KGHDR, CDR2 SFDVKD. This CDR3 spans 14 amino acids. Trimming at V came to 8 bases and at J to 6 bases, leaving 6 bases not matched to a gene.